This T cell receptor beta chain derives from a study of blood T cell repertoires in COVID-19. In the study overall: COVID-19 samples from acute and convalescent phases originated in the United States, Italy and Spain. From T cells, B-cell-depleted T cells, or PBMCs came the material, which was cDNA or gDNA.

The CDR3 runs to 16 residues. The V and J ends lost 4 bases and 7 bases respectively, with 23 bases between them. The germline gives CDR1 SGHKS, CDR2 YYEKEE (reference sequence). In the original analysis: Nucleated cell counts were estimated from reference gene primer amplification. Sequenced by immunoSEQ multiplex PCR; TCRdb stores in-frame clones only, minus some. The V and J calls and the clone size are those of that table, but D and trimming were determined from the DNA. The table lists approximately 220,000 clones, 85% to 90% of them singletons. Shortly before study entry, within 2 weeks, exposed participants had met a COVID-19 case.

The TCR sequence derives from a man aged 25 to 45 who had been exposed to COVID-19. The chain combines TRBV5-5 with TRBJ1-1; D may be TRBD1 (5 bases). The sample comprised PBMCs or T cells enriched from blood (not recorded which). The CDR3 DNA is TGTGCCAGCAGCGTCCCCCATCGCGGGGCAGGACATGAAGCTTTCTTT. This encodes CASSVPHRGAGHEAFF.